Listed below are T cell receptor beta chains from one sample, sequenced in a study of blood T cell repertoires in COVID-19. Using immunoSEQ multiplex PCR, the repertoire was profiled, and TCRdb retains in-frame clones only, with some absent. This sample has 90,000 to 150,000 clones; approximately 87% occur once, and the top ten carry roughly 7.9%. Source material: peripheral blood. Receptor source: a man in his sixties or seventies who had recovered from COVID-19. Both conserved end residues are part of each CDR3. The D gene is left open where the match is weak. Some rows mark clone size as missing; the rest say once, few, many or name a class of expanded clone.

V gene: TRBV2; D gene: NA; clone size: NA; CDR3 length: 15; J gene: TRBJ2-7; CDR3 DNA: TGTGCCAGCAGTGGTGAAAGGGGGTTCTCCTACGAGCAGTACTTC; CDR3 protein: CASSGERGFSYEQYF
V gene: TRBV2; D gene: NA; clone size: few; CDR3 length: 14; J gene: TRBJ1-5; CDR3 DNA: TGTGCCAGCACCCCATTCGGCAGGAATCAGCCCCAGCATTTT; CDR3 protein: CASTPFGRNQPQHF
V gene: TRBV2; D gene: NA; clone size: once; CDR3 length: 16; J gene: TRBJ1-1; CDR3 DNA: TGTGCCAGCAGTACTTATGCTGAGGCCTGGGACACTGAAGCTTTCTTT; CDR3 protein: CASSTYAEAWDTEAFF
V gene: TRBV3-1/TRBV3-2; D gene: TRBD2; clone size: NA; CDR3 length: 19; J gene: TRBJ2-7; CDR3 DNA: TGTGCCAGCAGCCAAGTCCCCATTACAGGCGCTAGCGGACCCTACGAGCAGTACTTC; CDR3 protein: CASSQVPITGASGPYEQYF
V gene: TRBV6-1; D gene: NA; clone size: once; CDR3 length: 17; J gene: TRBJ2-5; CDR3 DNA: TGTGCCAGCAGTGAAAGTTTCGGGGGGCTGGGGCAAGAGACCCAGTACTTC; CDR3 protein: CASSESFGGLGQETQYF
V gene: TRBV4-1; D gene: NA; clone size: NA; CDR3 length: 15; J gene: TRBJ1-3; CDR3 DNA: TGCGCCAGCAGCCGAAGCAGGGGTTCTGGAAACACCATATATTTT; CDR3 protein: CASSRSRGSGNTIYF
V gene: TRBV2; D gene: TRBD1; clone size: NA; CDR3 length: 16; J gene: TRBJ1-5; CDR3 DNA: TGTGCCAGCAGTGGACAGGGGAACCGCGCGAGTCAGCCCCAGCATTTT; CDR3 protein: CASSGQGNRASQPQHF
V gene: TRBV13; D gene: TRBD1; clone size: NA; CDR3 length: 16; J gene: TRBJ2-7; CDR3 DNA: TGTGCCAGCAGCTTAGCTTCCGTTTACAGGGGTTACGAGCAGTACTTC; CDR3 protein: CASSLASVYRGYEQYF
V gene: TRBV9; D gene: NA; clone size: NA; CDR3 length: 14; J gene: TRBJ2-5; CDR3 DNA: TGTGCCAGCAGCCCGCTGGCTCGCTCGGAGACCCAGTACTTC; CDR3 protein: CASSPLARSETQYF
V gene: TRBV7-6; D gene: TRBD2; clone size: NA; CDR3 length: 15; J gene: TRBJ2-3; CDR3 DNA: TGTGCCAGCAGCTTAGCGGGAGGGGAGACAGATACGCAGTATTTT; CDR3 protein: CASSLAGGETDTQYF
V gene: TRBV28; D gene: TRBD1; clone size: NA; CDR3 length: 14; J gene: TRBJ1-5; CDR3 DNA: TGTGCCAGCAGTGCGGGAGGGGGCGGTCAGCCCCAGCATTTT; CDR3 protein: CASSAGGGGQPQHF
V gene: TRBV2; D gene: NA; clone size: NA; CDR3 length: 15; J gene: TRBJ1-1; CDR3 DNA: TGTGCCAGCAGTTCTCAACAGGGAATGAACACTGAAGCTTTCTTT; CDR3 protein: CASSSQQGMNTEAFF
V gene: TRBV28; D gene: NA; clone size: NA; CDR3 length: 17; J gene: TRBJ2-1; CDR3 DNA: TGTGCCAGCAGTCCACGGTCAGGGGGGTCCGGCCGGAATGAGCAGTTCTTC; CDR3 protein: CASSPRSGGSGRNEQFF
V gene: TRBV29-1; D gene: TRBD1; clone size: NA; CDR3 length: 15; J gene: TRBJ1-2; CDR3 DNA: TGCAGCGTTGATGGGACAGTCGAAGCTAACTATGGCTACACCTTC; CDR3 protein: CSVDGTVEANYGYTF
V gene: TRBV7-2; D gene: TRBD1; clone size: NA; CDR3 length: 14; J gene: TRBJ1-4; CDR3 DNA: TGTGCCAGCAGCCTTGACAGGGGCCATGAAAAACTGTTTTTT; CDR3 protein: CASSLDRGHEKLFF
V gene: TRBV10-3; D gene: TRBD1; clone size: NA; CDR3 length: 19; J gene: TRBJ2-6; CDR3 DNA: TGTGCCATCAGTCACTCCGGGACAGATCAGTTATCTGGGGCCAACGTCCTGACTTTC; CDR3 protein: CAISHSGTDQLSGANVLTF
V gene: TRBV3-1/TRBV3-2; D gene: NA; clone size: NA; CDR3 length: 14; J gene: TRBJ2-7; CDR3 DNA: TGTGCCAGCAGCCGCTACAGGGAAACCTACGAGCAGTACTTC; CDR3 protein: CASSRYRETYEQYF
V gene: TRBV15; D gene: TRBD1; clone size: NA; CDR3 length: 15; J gene: TRBJ2-1; CDR3 DNA: TGTGCCACCAGCCCCCGACAGGGGCCATACAATGAGCAGTTCTTC; CDR3 protein: CATSPRQGPYNEQFF
V gene: TRBV29-1; D gene: NA; clone size: NA; CDR3 length: 14; J gene: TRBJ2-1; CDR3 DNA: TGCAGCGTTGAGGGCAGGGGCACCTACAATGAGCAGTTCTTC; CDR3 protein: CSVEGRGTYNEQFF
V gene: TRBV18; D gene: NA; clone size: NA; CDR3 length: 13; J gene: TRBJ2-7; CDR3 DNA: TGTGCCAGCTCACAGGGGACTTCCCGGGAGCAGTACTTC; CDR3 protein: CASSQGTSREQYF
V gene: TRBV5-1; D gene: NA; clone size: NA; CDR3 length: 14; J gene: TRBJ2-7; CDR3 DNA: TGCGCCAGCAGCTTGATGTCGCGGTCCTACGAGCAGTACTTC; CDR3 protein: CASSLMSRSYEQYF
V gene: TRBV18; D gene: NA; clone size: NA; CDR3 length: 14; J gene: TRBJ1-2; CDR3 DNA: TGTGCCAGCTCACCAGAAAGGGGTTACTATGGCTACACCTTC; CDR3 protein: CASSPERGYYGYTF
V gene: TRBV28; D gene: NA; clone size: NA; CDR3 length: 15; J gene: TRBJ2-5; CDR3 DNA: TGTGCCAGCAGCGACCCCCGGGACTTACAAGAGACCCAGTACTTC; CDR3 protein: CASSDPRDLQETQYF
V gene: TRBV7-9; D gene: NA; clone size: NA; CDR3 length: 13; J gene: TRBJ2-7; CDR3 DNA: TGTGCCAGCACCTTTGGGGGCGGCTACGAGCAGTACTTC; CDR3 protein: CASTFGGGYEQYF
V gene: TRBV5-1; D gene: NA; clone size: NA; CDR3 length: 12; J gene: TRBJ1-4; CDR3 DNA: TGCGCCAGCAGCTTGGGCGATGAAAAACTGTTTTTT; CDR3 protein: CASSLGDEKLFF
V gene: TRBV4-2; D gene: TRBD2; clone size: NA; CDR3 length: 18; J gene: TRBJ2-5; CDR3 DNA: TGTGCCAGCAGCCAAGAGGGGGGTAGCGGGGGTCCAAGGGAGACCCAGTACTTC; CDR3 protein: CASSQEGGSGGPRETQYF
V gene: TRBV6-6; D gene: TRBD1; clone size: NA; CDR3 length: 14; J gene: TRBJ1-2; CDR3 DNA: TGTGCCAGCAGTCGGGACAGGGGCGTAGGCGGCTACACCTTC; CDR3 protein: CASSRDRGVGGYTF
V gene: TRBV5-1; D gene: NA; clone size: NA; CDR3 length: 12; J gene: TRBJ2-3; CDR3 DNA: TGCGCCAGCAGAAGAGGCACAGATACGCAGTATTTT; CDR3 protein: CASRRGTDTQYF
V gene: TRBV11-2; D gene: TRBD1; clone size: NA; CDR3 length: 14; J gene: TRBJ2-5; CDR3 DNA: TGTGCCAGCCGGAGACAGGGAACAAAAGAGACCCAGTACTTC; CDR3 protein: CASRRQGTKETQYF
V gene: TRBV5-1; D gene: NA; clone size: NA; CDR3 length: 13; J gene: TRBJ1-4; CDR3 DNA: TGCGCCAGCAGCCAGCGACCCAATGAAAAACTGTTTTTT; CDR3 protein: CASSQRPNEKLFF
V gene: TRBV9; D gene: NA; clone size: NA; CDR3 length: 14; J gene: TRBJ1-5; CDR3 DNA: TGTGCCAGCAGCGGTAGGAGGGCGCGGGGGCCCCAGCATTTT; CDR3 protein: CASSGRRARGPQHF
V gene: TRBV5-4; D gene: NA; clone size: NA; CDR3 length: 15; J gene: TRBJ2-7; CDR3 DNA: TGTGCCAGCAGCTTGGCGGCAGGGGGGAGCCACGAGCAGTACTTC; CDR3 protein: CASSLAAGGSHEQYF
V gene: TRBV5-8; D gene: NA; clone size: NA; CDR3 length: 14; J gene: TRBJ1-2; CDR3 DNA: TGTGCCAGCAGCTTGACACAGTTTAACTATGGCTACACCTTC; CDR3 protein: CASSLTQFNYGYTF
V gene: TRBV2; D gene: NA; clone size: NA; CDR3 length: 14; J gene: TRBJ1-1; CDR3 DNA: TGTGCCAGCAGAGGACCGGGAGTGAACACTGAAGCTTTCTTT; CDR3 protein: CASRGPGVNTEAFF
V gene: TRBV2; D gene: TRBD1; clone size: NA; CDR3 length: 12; J gene: TRBJ2-5; CDR3 DNA: TGTGCCATCAATAACAGGGGGGAGACCCAGTACTTC; CDR3 protein: CAINNRGETQYF
V gene: TRBV19; D gene: TRBD1; clone size: NA; CDR3 length: 19; J gene: TRBJ1-1; CDR3 DNA: TGTGCCAGTAGTATGAGTCGGGGACAGGGTAAGAGGATGAACACTGAAGCTTTCTTT; CDR3 protein: CASSMSRGQGKRMNTEAFF
V gene: TRBV29-1; D gene: TRBD1; clone size: NA; CDR3 length: 15; J gene: TRBJ2-3; CDR3 DNA: TGCAGCGTTGAAGGACGACAGGGAGGCACAGATACGCAGTATTTT; CDR3 protein: CSVEGRQGGTDTQYF
V gene: TRBV19; D gene: NA; clone size: NA; CDR3 length: 16; J gene: TRBJ2-2; CDR3 DNA: TGTGCCAGTAGTATAAAGGGCAGGGTGAACACCGGGGAGCTGTTTTTT; CDR3 protein: CASSIKGRVNTGELFF
V gene: TRBV5-6; D gene: TRBD2; clone size: NA; CDR3 length: 14; J gene: TRBJ2-5; CDR3 DNA: TGTGCCAGCAGCTCCCTAGCGGGGGACGAGACCCAGTACTTC; CDR3 protein: CASSSLAGDETQYF
V gene: TRBV18; D gene: NA; clone size: few; CDR3 length: 16; J gene: TRBJ1-1; CDR3 DNA: TGTGCCAGCTCACCACGGATACAACAGGGAAACACTGAAGCTTTCTTT; CDR3 protein: CASSPRIQQGNTEAFF
V gene: TRBV6-1; D gene: TRBD1; clone size: NA; CDR3 length: 13; J gene: TRBJ1-2; CDR3 DNA: TGTGCCAGCAGTGAGGGACAGTGGTATGGCTACACCTTC; CDR3 protein: CASSEGQWYGYTF
V gene: TRBV18; D gene: TRBD1; clone size: NA; CDR3 length: 15; J gene: TRBJ2-5; CDR3 DNA: TGTGCCAGCTCTCCGGGGGACAGGGGGGAAGAGACCCAGTACTTC; CDR3 protein: CASSPGDRGEETQYF
V gene: TRBV19; D gene: TRBD2; clone size: NA; CDR3 length: 17; J gene: TRBJ2-2; CDR3 DNA: TGTGCCAGTAGTATGGCGGGGGGGGCGTTTTACACCGGGGAGCTGTTTTTT; CDR3 protein: CASSMAGGAFYTGELFF
V gene: TRBV6-5; D gene: TRBD2; clone size: few; CDR3 length: 13; J gene: TRBJ2-5; CDR3 DNA: TGTGCCAGCAGCTCGGGACTACAAGAGACCCAGTACTTC; CDR3 protein: CASSSGLQETQYF
V gene: TRBV24-1; D gene: NA; clone size: NA; CDR3 length: 14; J gene: TRBJ1-5; CDR3 DNA: TGTGCCACCAGTGACCCGACGGGGAATCAGCCCCAGCATTTT; CDR3 protein: CATSDPTGNQPQHF
V gene: TRBV21-1; D gene: NA; clone size: NA; CDR3 length: 14; J gene: TRBJ2-7; CDR3 DNA: TGTGCCAGCATCGAACAGGGATCCTCCTACGAGCAGTACTTC; CDR3 protein: CASIEQGSSYEQYF
V gene: TRBV7-3; D gene: NA; clone size: NA; CDR3 length: 13; J gene: TRBJ1-2; CDR3 DNA: TGTGCCAGCAGCCCCGGGAGGGGCGGTGGCTACACCTTC; CDR3 protein: CASSPGRGGGYTF
V gene: TRBV7-4; D gene: TRBD2; clone size: NA; CDR3 length: 17; J gene: TRBJ2-1; CDR3 DNA: TGTGCCAGCAGCTTATCGGGCGGGGGGAGCTCCTACAATGAGCAGTTCTTC; CDR3 protein: CASSLSGGGSSYNEQFF
V gene: TRBV24-1; D gene: TRBD2; clone size: NA; CDR3 length: 16; J gene: TRBJ2-3; CDR3 DNA: TGTGCCACCAGTGATTTGTTGCGGGAGGGGGCGGATACGCAGTATTTT; CDR3 protein: CATSDLLREGADTQYF
V gene: TRBV6-4; D gene: TRBD1; clone size: NA; CDR3 length: 14; J gene: TRBJ1-2; CDR3 DNA: TGTGCCAGCAGATTTACAGACAGGGACGGCGGCTACACCTTC; CDR3 protein: CASRFTDRDGGYTF
V gene: TRBV19; D gene: NA; clone size: NA; CDR3 length: 15; J gene: TRBJ2-1; CDR3 DNA: TGTGCCAGTAGTATTGGGGGAGGGGGGTACAATGAGCAGTTCTTC; CDR3 protein: CASSIGGGGYNEQFF
V gene: TRBV29-1; D gene: TRBD1; clone size: NA; CDR3 length: 14; J gene: TRBJ2-3; CDR3 DNA: TGCAGCGTCGAGCACGGGACAGGGGAAGATACGCAGTATTTT; CDR3 protein: CSVEHGTGEDTQYF